One sample yielded the 18 T cell receptor beta chains listed below, sequenced in a study of blood T cell repertoires in COVID-19. Sequencing was performed with immunoSEQ multiplex PCR; in TCRdb, only in-frame clones are kept and a portion is missing. The sample has 50,000 to 80,000 clones, around 83% seen once. Input material: peripheral blood. These receptor sequences come from a middle-aged man with active COVID-19.

This chain uses TRBV6-6 with TRBJ2-4; 9 bases match TRBD1. The CDR3 consists of 18 residues. Trimming at V came to 5 bases and at J to 1 base, leaving 12 bases not matched to a gene. CDR1 is MNHNY, CDR2 SVGAGI, per germline (reference sequence). The CDR3 nucleotides are TGTGCCAGCAGTCAGGGACAGGGTTCGGGGATGGCCAAAAACATTCAGTACTTC. Encoded protein: CASSQGQGSGMAKNIQYF.

This sequence joins TRBV5-1 and TRBJ2-1; TRBD1 might be the D (6 bases). Per germline, CDR1 SGHRS and CDR2 YFSETQ. V was trimmed by 4 bases and J by 8 bases, leaving 16 bases between them. The CDR3 runs to 14 residues. The CDR3 is CASSGGTGFHEQFF. The DNA of the CDR3 is TGCGCCAGCAGCGGGGGTACAGGGTTCCATGAGCAGTTCTTC.

The CDR3 here is CASSPEGTGGMYYGYTF. As DNA, the CDR3 is TGTGCCAGCAGCCCGGAGGGGACAGGGGGTATGTACTATGGCTACACCTTC. The V gene is TRBV5-6, the J gene TRBJ1-2; 11 bases fit TRBD1. Germline V gene lookup returns CDR1 SGHDT and CDR2 YYEEEE. The trim removed 4 bases at V and 3 bases at J, leaving 11 bases unmatched. The CDR3 loop spans 17 amino acids.

The V gene is TRBV5-1, the J gene TRBJ2-2; 7 bases are shared with TRBD2. The CDR3 is 16 amino acids. Germline loops: CDR1 SGHRS, CDR2 YFSETQ. V lost 4 bases, J lost 6 bases, and 12 bases stayed unmatched. DNA for the CDR3: TGCGCCAGCAGCCTTACTCGGGGGGAAGGGCCCGGGGAGCTGTTTTTT. It translates to CASSLTRGEGPGELFF.

The V gene is TRBV5-1, the J gene TRBJ2-3; TRBD1 is a possible D gene (6 bases). The V end was cut by 4 bases, the J end by 2 bases, with 17 bases between. The CDR3 is made up of 16 amino acids. Germline values: CDR1 SGHRS, CDR2 YFSETQ. The CDR3 region is CASSADLGTPTDTQYF. CDR3 coding DNA: TGCGCCAGCAGCGCCGATCTCGGGACACCCACAGATACGCAGTATTTT.

The chain recombines TRBV5-5 with TRBJ2-3, with a possible D match to TRBD1 (7 bases). Germline CDR1 reads SGHKS; CDR2 reads YYEKEE (reference sequence). Trimming cost V 4 bases and J 6 bases, with 21 bases left between them. This CDR3 has 16 residues. This CDR3 is CASSPLRGAGGDTQYF. CDR3 bases: TGTGCCAGCAGCCCCTTAAGAGGGGCAGGGGGGGATACGCAGTATTTT. The full variable domain, with the rest looked up from reference TRBV5-5 and TRBJ2-3, is DAGVTQSPTHLIKTRGQQVTLRCSPISGHKSVSWYQQVLGQGPQFIFQYYEKEERGRGNFPDRFSARQFPNYSSELNVNALLLGDSALYLCASSPLRGAGGDTQYFGPGTRLTVL.

The chain is built from TRBV2 and TRBJ2-1; D perhaps matches TRBD1 (6 bases). Trimming removed 8 bases from V and 10 bases from J, with 15 bases in between. Germline CDR1 is SNHLY and CDR2 is FYNNEI. The CDR3 is made up of 12 amino acids. The CDR3 DNA sequence: TGTGCCAGCGCACAGGGAGTGAAGGAGCAGTTCTTC. Its translation is CASAQGVKEQFF.

J is TRBJ2-5 and V is TRBV21-1; the table's D call, TRBD1, was not checked against the DNA. TRBV21-1 counts as a pseudogene. This CDR3 contains 14 residues. CDR3 protein: CASSRAGEPETQYF. The CDR3, as DNA: TGTGCCAGCAGCCGCGCAGGGGAGCCGGAGACCCAGTACTTC.

The chain carries TRBV10-3 and TRBJ2-7; D is ambiguous. Looked up from germline, CDR1 is ENHRY and CDR2 is SYGVKD. The CDR3 sequence is 15 residues long. With 3 bases removed from V and 1 base from J, the gap between germline ends came to 13 bases. DNA of the CDR3: TGTGCCATCAGTGATCCGGGTTTAAAGTCCTACGAGCAGTACGTC. Translating it yields CAISDPGLKSYEQYV.

The chain is built from TRBV4-1 and TRBJ1-5; D remains ambiguous. With 0 bases removed from V and 1 base from J, the gap between germline ends came to 13 bases. The CDR3 is 17 residues long. Germline-derived CDR1 and CDR2 are MGHRA and YSYEKL. CDR3 nucleotides: TGCGCCAGCAGCCAAGATTCGAGGCCCACGAGCAATCAGCCCCAGCATTTT. Its translation: CASSQDSRPTSNQPQHF.

The chain recombines TRBV6-5 with TRBJ2-7; TRBD1 matches 7 bases. Trimming took 5 bases from V and 3 from J; bases not matched to a gene: 4. The CDR3 is 13 residues long. Germline assignment: CDR1 MNHEY and CDR2 SVGAGI. DNA for the CDR3: TGTGCCAGCAGTCCTTCAGGGGGCTACGAGCAGTACGTC. Protein sequence: CASSPSGGYEQYV.

This rearrangement joins TRBV9 to TRBJ2-1; tentative D call: TRBD1 (6 bases). Per germline, CDR1 SGDLS and CDR2 YYNGEE. V was cut by 0 bases and J by 6 bases, with 10 bases left in between. There are 14 residues in the CDR3. The CDR3 loop reads CASSVVGRGNEQFF. The DNA of the CDR3 is TGTGCCAGCAGCGTAGTCGGCAGGGGCAATGAGCAGTTCTTC.

The rearrangement joins TRBV19 to TRBJ1-4; weak D call: TRBD1 (6 bases). The CDR3 covers 16 residues. Trimming pared 4 bases from V and 7 bases from J, leaving 19 bases between. Germline V CDR1 and CDR2: LNHDA, SQIVND (reference sequence). DNA for the CDR3: TGTGCCAGTAGTACCCGCGGGGGCAGGGATATTGAAAAACTGTTTTTT. Amino acids: CASSTRGGRDIEKLFF.

This sequence joins TRBV13 and TRBJ1-2; D not certain. This CDR3 has 14 residues. CDR1 PRHDT and CDR2 FYEKMQ come from the germline V gene (reference sequence). The ends were cut back, 0 bases at V and 7 bases at J, with 12 bases in the middle. The CDR3 bases are TGTGCCAGCAGCTTAGGCCCGGGAGGGAGTGGCTACACCTTC. This gives the protein CASSLGPGGSGYTF.

In regard to this clone: Germline is not matched at one junction end, which may reflect a read error. The genes are TRBV24-1 and TRBJ2-4, with 8 bases lining up with TRBD2. CDR1 and CDR2 (germline): KGHDR, SFDVKD. CDR3 length equals 12 residues. CDR3 DNA: TGTGCCACCGCTAAACGGGGGGGGTTATCCGGCTTC. The encoded protein is CATAKRGGLSGF.

This chain uses TRBV3-1 (or the pseudogene TRBV3-2) with TRBJ2-1, with 13 bases matching TRBD2. Germline loops: CDR1 LGHDT, CDR2 YNNKEL (reference sequence). There are 20 residues in the CDR3. With V trimmed by 0 bases and J by 2 bases, 10 bases remained unmatched. The CDR3 DNA reads as TGTGCCAGCAGCCAAGACTTTGGACTAGCGGGAGTAGGGGCCTACAATGAGCAGTTCTTC. Translation gives CASSQDFGLAGVGAYNEQFF.

V and J are TRBV12-3 or TRBV12-4 and TRBJ1-5, with 8 positions matching TRBD1. This CDR3 is built from 13 residues. With 8 bases clipped from V and 6 bases from J, the junction kept 6 bases outside the gene matches. The CDR3 region is CASAGQGGQPQHF. The CDR3 DNA reads TGTGCCAGCGCCGGACAGGGAGGTCAGCCCCAGCATTTT.

V usage is TRBV3-1 (or the pseudogene TRBV3-2) and J usage is TRBJ1-6; perhaps TRBD1 as D (5 bases). There are 15 residues in the CDR3. Trimming left V 2 bases short and J 11 bases short, with 16 bases between. Germline V lookup: CDR1 LGHDT, CDR2 YNNKEL (reference sequence). Here the CDR3 reads CASSQLDTGGPPLHF. The CDR3 DNA follows: TGTGCCAGCAGCCAACTGGACACGGGCGGTCCACCCCTCCACTTT.